The 27 T cell receptor beta chains listed next were all sequenced from one sample in a study of Graves' ophthalmopathy and Graves' hyperthyroidism (dated by TCRdb to between 2018 and 2020). Sequencing used an Illumina HiSeq 2000. For repertoire sequencing, TCR beta CDR3 regions were amplified from RNA transcripts. A first-round RT-PCR used HTBI primers with the Qiagen OneStep RT-PCR kit, followed by a second-round multiplex PCR, size selection and purification. TCRdb applied fastp at Q25 and MiXCR to the public reads, then kept only in-frame beta chains. Each CDR3 protein gets just one entry, which takes the most common genes and DNA from the rows behind it. Counted in this sample were 350,000 or so distinct CDR3 sequences; 15% to 20% of them appeared once. Roughly an eighth of the sample rests with the top ten. The sequenced material came from peripheral blood. The receptors were gathered from an adult man with Graves' ophthalmopathy.

This clonotype was seen many times. The V gene is TRBV7-2, the J gene TRBJ2-7; no clear D gene. This CDR3 region has 13 residues. V shed 0 bases and J shed 5 bases, with 8 bases lying between them. The germline CDR1 and CDR2 sequences are SGHTA and FQGNSA. The CDR3 DNA reads TGTGCCAGCAGCTTAGCTAGCAGCCACGAGCAGTACTTC. This translates into CASSLASSHEQYF.

This clonotype was detected ten times or more. This chain's CDR3 is CATSREPYSNQPQHF. The CDR3 region has the DNA TGTGCCACCAGCAGAGAACCTTATAGCAATCAGCCCCAGCATTTT. The chain links TRBV15 to TRBJ1-5; no clear D gene. V lost 0 bases, J lost 0 bases, and 6 bases lay in between. Germline V gives CDR1 LNHNV, CDR2 YYDKDF (reference sequence). This CDR3 has 15 amino acids. Together with reference TRBV15 and TRBJ1-5, the CDR3 gives the full variable domain: DAMVIQNPRYQVTQFGKPVTLSCSQTLNHNVMYWYQQKSSQAPKLLFHYYDKDFNNEADTPDNFQSRRPNTSFCFLDIRSPGLGDTAMYLCATSREPYSNQPQHFGDGTRLSIL.

This clonotype showed up just a few times. J is TRBJ1-6 and V is TRBV7-8, with D maybe TRBD1 (5 bases). This CDR3 is 14 amino acids long. The germline CDR1 and CDR2 sequences are SGHVS and FQNEAQ. The V end was cut by 1 base, the J end by 7 bases, with 8 bases between. The CDR3 sequence: CASSLGAGNSPLHF. In DNA form, the CDR3 reads TGTGCCAGCAGCTTAGGAGCAGGGAATTCACCCCTCCACTTT.

This sequence joins TRBV10-3 and TRBJ1-5; D gene uncertain. This CDR3 region has 18 residues. Trimming took 0 bases from V and 4 from J, leaving 19 bases between them. CDR1 is ENHRY and CDR2 is SYGVKD in the germline V gene. The CDR3 is CAISESKKIGSANQPQHF. The DNA for the CDR3 is TGTGCCATCAGTGAGTCGAAAAAAATAGGGTCGGCAAATCAGCCCCAGCATTTT.

Many counts were recorded for this clonotype. This rearrangement joins TRBV28 to TRBJ1-2; TRBD1 matches 8 bases. Germline V gene data show CDR1 as MDHEN and CDR2 as SYDVKM. The CDR3 totals 18 residues. V trimming: 4 bases; J trimming: 5 bases; junction bases outside the gene matches: 18. CDR3 bases: TGTGCCAGCAGTTCTAGCGTTCGGGACAGGTCTCTTTATTATGGCTACACCTTC. Protein sequence: CASSSSVRDRSLYYGYTF.

This clonotype was counted at least ten times. The chain employs TRBV12-3 or TRBV12-4 and TRBJ2-7; 7 positions match TRBD2. V gave up 6 bases and J gave up 5 bases; unmatched junction bases: 7. The CDR3 is made up of 13 amino acids. The CDR3 loop reads CASSRGGLDEQYF. The CDR3, as DNA: TGTGCCAGCAGCCGCGGGGGTCTGGACGAGCAGTACTTC.

This clonotype was seen many times. The chain is built from TRBV27 and TRBJ1-3; the D gene is possibly TRBD1 (6 bases). From germline, CDR1 is MNHEY and CDR2 SMNVEV (reference sequence). V was clipped by 7 bases and J by 0 bases, with 16 bases between them. CDR3 length: 16 residues. CDR3 sequence reads: CASNPRTAFSGNTIYF. The CDR3 DNA reads TGTGCCAGCAATCCGAGGACAGCTTTCTCTGGAAACACCATATATTTT.

V usage is TRBV6-4 and J usage is TRBJ1-5; weak D call: TRBD1 (6 bases). The ends were cut back, 6 bases at V and 3 bases at J, with 15 bases in the middle. Germline CDR1 is MRHNA and CDR2 is SNTAGT. CDR3 length equals 15 residues. CDR3 in DNA: TGTGCCAGCAGCGACGGTCCGGGACACAATCAGCCCCAGCATTTT. It specifies CASSDGPGHNQPQHF.

There are many counts of this clonotype. The CDR3 nucleotides read TGCGCCAGCAGCTTGGTGGACGGAGCATATGGCTACACCTTC. Protein sequence: CASSLVDGAYGYTF. The chain combines TRBV5-1 with TRBJ1-2; unclear D gene. This CDR3 spans 14 amino acids. Germline CDR1 reads SGHRS; CDR2 reads YFSETQ. V lost 0 bases and J lost 5, with 11 bases in between.

This clonotype was seen many times. The rearrangement uses TRBV29-1 and TRBJ2-7; TRBD2 is a possible D gene (5 bases). The ends were cut back, 6 bases at V and 4 bases at J, with 16 bases in the middle. This CDR3 spans 13 amino acids. In germline, CDR1 is SQVTM, CDR2 ANQGSEA. For the CDR3, the DNA is TGCAGCGTCGTGACGCGGGCGCGTTACGAGCAGTACTTC. This encodes CSVVTRARYEQYF.

Concerning this clonotype: A much bigger clone sits one base away, suggesting this may be a read error. The chain is built from TRBV5-1 and TRBJ1-5, with unresolved D. The CDR3 runs to 14 residues. Germline V gene data show CDR1 as SGHRS and CDR2 as YFSETQ. The germline V and J ends were trimmed by 4 bases and 4 bases, with 12 bases remaining between them. The CDR3 DNA sequence: TGCGCCAGCAGCGGAGGAGGAAGGAATCAGCCCCAGCATTTT. Its translation is CASSGGGRNQPQHF.

There are a few counts of this clonotype. The gene calls are TRBV19 and TRBJ2-7, with D tentatively TRBD2 (8 bases). CDR1 is LNHDA, CDR2 SQIVND, per germline (reference sequence). Trimming left V 9 bases short and J 3 bases short, with 18 bases between. The CDR3 runs 14 residues. The CDR3 nucleotides are TGTGCCAGCGCCCCGGGAGGGGGCATCTACGAGCAGTACTTC. It encodes CASAPGGGIYEQYF.

This clonotype was observed at least ten times. The rearrangement uses TRBV12-3 or TRBV12-4 and TRBJ2-7; no clear D gene. The V end was cut by 3 bases, the J end by 4 bases, with 10 bases between. This CDR3 has 13 residues. The CDR3 sequence is CASSFLVGYEQYF. The DNA for the CDR3 is TGTGCCAGCAGTTTCCTTGTGGGGTACGAGCAGTACTTC.

This clonotype was seen at least ten times. The chain is built from TRBV2 and TRBJ1-2; D is unclear. From germline, CDR1 is SNHLY and CDR2 FYNNEI. V dropped 7 bases and J dropped 6 bases, with 15 bases sitting between them. This CDR3 has 13 residues. The CDR3 nucleotides are TGTGCCAGCACCCCGGGTCAGGCCGATGGCTACACCTTC. It specifies CASTPGQADGYTF. Complete variable domain (other parts from reference TRBV2 and TRBJ1-2): EPEVTQTPSHQVTQMGQEVILRCVPISNHLYFYWYRQILGQKVEFLVSFYNNEISEKSEIFDDQFSVERPDGSNFTLKIRSTKLEDSAMYFCASTPGQADGYTFGSGTRLTVV.

This CDR3 is CASRSPQGHPEPQHF. In DNA form, the CDR3 reads TGTGCCAGCAGATCCCCCCAGGGACACCCGGAGCCCCAGCATTTT. The V call is TRBV6-1, the J call TRBJ1-5, with a possible D match to TRBD1 (6 bases). CDR3 length: 15 amino acids. Germline lookup yields CDR1 MNHNS and CDR2 SASEGT. V lost 6 bases and J lost 8, with 20 bases in between.

The chain employs TRBV12-5 and TRBJ1-2; D remains ambiguous. Germline CDR1 LGHNT, CDR2 FRNRAP. Trimming shortened V by 4 bases and J by 7 bases, and 10 bases separated the two germline ends. This CDR3 is 12 amino acids long. The DNA for the CDR3 is TGTGCTAGTGGTTCGGGTTTTGGTGGCTACACCTTC. Translation gives CASGSGFGGYTF.

There are many counts of this clonotype. This sequence joins TRBV4-2 and TRBJ2-7; D gene unclear. The CDR3 is made up of 15 amino acids. V was trimmed by 1 base and J by 2 bases, leaving 12 bases between them. Germline-derived CDR1 and CDR2 are LGHNA and YNFKEQ. CDR3 amino acids: CASSQATEKAYEQYF. Here the CDR3 DNA reads TGTGCCAGCAGCCAAGCAACCGAAAAAGCCTACGAGCAGTACTTC.

This clonotype was observed a handful of times. V gene TRBV7-2 combines with J gene TRBJ2-5; possibly TRBD2 for D (5 bases). Trimming stripped 5 bases from V and 7 bases from J, with 8 bases between. This CDR3 has 11 residues. Germline V gene sequence: CDR1 SGHTA, CDR2 FQGNSA. The CDR3: CASSQGRTQYF. CDR3 sequence (DNA): TGTGCCAGCAGCCAAGGGAGGACCCAGTACTTC.

This clonotype was counted many times. This rearrangement joins TRBV12-3 or TRBV12-4 to TRBJ1-5; TRBD1 agrees at 10 bases. The CDR3 contains 18 residues. The trim removed 3 bases at V and 0 bases at J, leaving 8 bases unmatched. CDR3 amino acids: CASSFGGQGRGSNQPQHF. DNA for the CDR3: TGTGCCAGCAGTTTCGGGGGACAGGGGAGGGGTAGCAATCAGCCCCAGCATTTT.

This clonotype was picked up many times. The rearrangement uses TRBV4-1 and TRBJ2-5; the D call may be TRBD1 or TRBD2 (5 bases each). CDR1 and CDR2 from the germline V gene are MGHRA and YSYEKL. This CDR3 has 15 amino acids. The V end was cut by 1 base, the J end by 3 bases, with 12 bases between. For the CDR3, the DNA is TGCGCCAGCAGCCAAGTTTGGGACGTTAAAGAGACCCAGTACTTC. This translates into CASSQVWDVKETQYF.

This clonotype was recorded at least ten times. The J gene is TRBJ1-1, the V gene TRBV6-1, with 8 nucleotides matching TRBD1. The germline V gene has CDR1 MNHNS and CDR2 SASEGT. Trimming cost V 8 bases and J 3 bases; bases outside gene matches: 8. CDR3 length: 14 amino acids. This chain's CDR3 is CASRKSGGYTEAFF. CDR3 in DNA: TGTGCCAGCCGAAAATCAGGGGGCTACACTGAAGCTTTCTTT.

The sample holds many counts of this clonotype. The chain combines TRBV12-3 or TRBV12-4 with TRBJ1-5, with 9 nucleotides matching TRBD1. This CDR3 comprises 15 residues. J was trimmed by 4 bases and V by 5 bases; bases with no gene match: 6. The CDR3 is CASSPTGGYNQPQHF. DNA of the CDR3: TGTGCCAGCAGTCCGACAGGGGGTTATAATCAGCCCCAGCATTTT.

This clonotype was detected ten times or more. One base away lies a much larger clone, so this may be a sequencing read error. This sequence joins TRBV12-3 or TRBV12-4 and TRBJ2-7; 10 bases fit TRBD2. This CDR3 region has 14 residues. Germline trimming cut 6 bases from V and 1 base from J; bases unmatched to any gene: 3. Here the CDR3 reads CASRRAGGSYEQYF. CDR3 DNA: TGTGCCAGCAGGAGAGCGGGAGGGTCCTACGAGCAGTACTTC.

This clonotype was picked up many times. The V and J genes are TRBV27 and TRBJ2-5, with D possibly TRBD2 on 6 matching bases. V was pared by 4 bases and J by 4 bases, with 16 bases between. Germline V CDR1 and CDR2: MNHEY, SMNVEV (reference sequence). CDR3 length equals 15 residues. The CDR3 reads CASSSSWGVSETQYF. CDR3 bases: TGTGCCAGCAGTTCCTCGTGGGGGGTATCAGAGACCCAGTACTTC.

This clonotype appeared many times. The rearrangement joins TRBV6-1 to TRBJ1-2; tentatively, D is TRBD1 (6 bases). The CDR3 has 16 residues. Between the trimmed V and J ends, which lost 4 bases and 5 bases, there was a span of 20 bases. Looked up from germline, CDR1 is MNHNS and CDR2 is SASEGT. CDR3 nucleotides: TGTGCCAGCAGTGCTCCTCACAGGGCAAAAATTTATGGCTACACCTTC. Encoded protein: CASSAPHRAKIYGYTF.

This clonotype was recorded many times. J is TRBJ2-5 and V is TRBV4-2; a possible D gene is TRBD1 (5 bases). In germline, CDR1 is LGHNA, CDR2 YNFKEQ. The CDR3 runs 16 residues. Trimming cost V 3 bases and J 6 bases, with 20 bases left between them. CDR3 nucleotides: TGTGCCAGCAGCCAGGGCCTGGGGCCCGGGCAGAAGACCCAGTACTTC. As protein: CASSQGLGPGQKTQYF.

This clonotype was found many times. V usage is TRBV7-2 and J usage is TRBJ2-5; TRBD1 might be the D (5 bases). The CDR3 is 16 amino acids. V lost 1 base and J 4 bases, leaving 16 bases between the germline ends. Germline V lookup: CDR1 SGHTA, CDR2 FQGNSA. CDR3 nucleotide sequence: TGTGCCAGCAGCTTAGATTGGGAAGGGGCCTCAGAGACCCAGTACTTC. Translation: CASSLDWEGASETQYF.